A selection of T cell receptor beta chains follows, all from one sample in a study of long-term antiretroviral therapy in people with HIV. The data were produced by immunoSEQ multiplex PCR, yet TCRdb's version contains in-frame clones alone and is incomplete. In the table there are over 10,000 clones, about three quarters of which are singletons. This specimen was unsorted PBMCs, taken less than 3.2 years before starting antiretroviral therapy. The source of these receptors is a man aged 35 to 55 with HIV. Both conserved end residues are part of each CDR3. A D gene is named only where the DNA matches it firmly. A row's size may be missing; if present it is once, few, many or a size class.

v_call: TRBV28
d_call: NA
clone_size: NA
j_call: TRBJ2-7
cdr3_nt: TGTGCCAGCAGTTTAGGCCAGGACCCCTACGAGCAGTACTTC
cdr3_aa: CASSLGQDPYEQYF

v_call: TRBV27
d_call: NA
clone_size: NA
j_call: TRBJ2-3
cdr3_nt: TGTGCCAGCAGTTTATCGGGCAGGGCTGGGGATACGCAGTATTTT
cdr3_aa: CASSLSGRAGDTQYF

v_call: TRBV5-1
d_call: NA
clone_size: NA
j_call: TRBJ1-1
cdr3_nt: TGCGCCAGCAGCTTGGGGCTGGGTTCGCGGAACACTGAAGCTTTCTTT
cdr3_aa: CASSLGLGSRNTEAFF

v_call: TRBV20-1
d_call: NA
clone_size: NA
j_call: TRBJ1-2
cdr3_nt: TGCAGTGCTAGAGATCGCACCTTC
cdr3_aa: CSARDRTF

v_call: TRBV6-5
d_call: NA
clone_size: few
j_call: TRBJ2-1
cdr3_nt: TGTGCCAGCAGTTACTCGGACGCGAATGAGCAGTTCTTC
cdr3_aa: CASSYSDANEQFF

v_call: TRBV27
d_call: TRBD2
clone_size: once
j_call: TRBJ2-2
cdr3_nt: TGTGCCAGCAGGACTAAAGCGGGAAGGGCAACCGGGGAGCTGTTTTTT
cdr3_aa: CASRTKAGRATGELFF

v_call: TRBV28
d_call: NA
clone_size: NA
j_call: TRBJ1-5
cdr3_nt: TGTGCCAGCACTGTTCGGGGTCAGCCCCAGCATTTT
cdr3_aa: CASTVRGQPQHF

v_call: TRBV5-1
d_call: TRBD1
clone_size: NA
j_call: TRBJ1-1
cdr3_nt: TGCGCCAGCAGCCCGGGACAGGACCCTTTTTCCACTGAAGCTTTCTTT
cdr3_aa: CASSPGQDPFSTEAFF

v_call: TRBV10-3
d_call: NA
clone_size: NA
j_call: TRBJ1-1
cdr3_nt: TGTGCCATCAGTGACACCCTGAACACTGAAGCTTTCTTT
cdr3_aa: CAISDTLNTEAFF

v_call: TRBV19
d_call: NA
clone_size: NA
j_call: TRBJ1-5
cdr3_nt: TGTGCCAGTAGTATAGAAGGGTCAGGGACCCGCAATCAGCCCCAGCATTTT
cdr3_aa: CASSIEGSGTRNQPQHF

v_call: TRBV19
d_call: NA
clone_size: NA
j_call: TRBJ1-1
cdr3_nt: TGTGCCAGTAGTATATCAACCTCTGCCTATACTGAAGCTTTCTTT
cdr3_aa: CASSISTSAYTEAFF

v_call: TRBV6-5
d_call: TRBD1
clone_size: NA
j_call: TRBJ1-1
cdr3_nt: TGTGCCAGCAGTCTTACCGGGACAGGGTACACTGAAGCTTTCTTT
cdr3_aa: CASSLTGTGYTEAFF

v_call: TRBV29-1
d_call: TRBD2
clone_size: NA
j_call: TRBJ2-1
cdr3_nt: TGCAGCGTTTCCTACCCCTCTAGCGGGAGTTATAGAAATGAGCAGTTCTTC
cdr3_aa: CSVSYPSSGSYRNEQFF

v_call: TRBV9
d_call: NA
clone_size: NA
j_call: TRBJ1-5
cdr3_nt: TGTGCCAGCAGCGTAGGGGACGGATATCAGCCCCAGCATTTT
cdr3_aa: CASSVGDGYQPQHF

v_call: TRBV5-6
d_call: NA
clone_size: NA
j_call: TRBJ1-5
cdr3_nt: TGTGCCAGCAGCTTCGTTGATCAGCCCCAGCATTTT
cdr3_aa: CASSFVDQPQHF

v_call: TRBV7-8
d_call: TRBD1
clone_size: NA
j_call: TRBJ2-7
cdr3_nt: TGTGCCAGCAGCCTATCGACAGGGCGCTACGAGCAGTACTTC
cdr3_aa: CASSLSTGRYEQYF

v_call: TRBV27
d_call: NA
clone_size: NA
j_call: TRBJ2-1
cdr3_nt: TGTGCCAGCATGGGCGATGAGCAGTTCTTC
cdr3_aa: CASMGDEQFF

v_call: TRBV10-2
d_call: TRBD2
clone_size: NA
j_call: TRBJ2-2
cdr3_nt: TGCGCCAGCAGAAATAGCGGGAGCTCCGGGGAGCTGTTTTTT
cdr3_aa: CASRNSGSSGELFF

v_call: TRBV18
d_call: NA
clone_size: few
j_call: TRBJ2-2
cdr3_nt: TGTGCCAGCTCATCGGGACCGCCGGTCCACACCGGGGAGCTGTTTTTT
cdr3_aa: CASSSGPPVHTGELFF

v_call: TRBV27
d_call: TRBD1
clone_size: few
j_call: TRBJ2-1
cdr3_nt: TGTGCCAGCAGTTGGGACAGCTCCTACAATGAGCAGTTCTTC
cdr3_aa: CASSWDSSYNEQFF

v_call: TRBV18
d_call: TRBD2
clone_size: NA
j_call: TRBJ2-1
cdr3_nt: TGTGCCAGCTCACCACGGCTAGCGGGAACCAATGAGCAGTTCTTC
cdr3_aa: CASSPRLAGTNEQFF

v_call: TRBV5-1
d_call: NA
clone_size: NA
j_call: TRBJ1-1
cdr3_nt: TGCGCCAGCAGCTTGGTATTGGGGGGCACTGAAGCTTTCTTT
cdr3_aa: CASSLVLGGTEAFF

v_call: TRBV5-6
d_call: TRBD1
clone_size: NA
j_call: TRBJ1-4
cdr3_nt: TGTGCCAGCAGCTCGCGGACAGGGGGCGCCGAACTGTTTTTT
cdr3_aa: CASSSRTGGAELFF

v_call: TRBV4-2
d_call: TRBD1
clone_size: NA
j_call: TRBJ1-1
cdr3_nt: TGTGCCAGCAGCCAAAGGACAGGCGAGGCTTTGAACACTGAAGCTTTCTTT
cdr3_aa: CASSQRTGEALNTEAFF

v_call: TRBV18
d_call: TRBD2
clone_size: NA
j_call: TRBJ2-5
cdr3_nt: TGTGCCAGCTCACCCCCGGGACTAGCGAACCAAGAGACCCAGTACTTC
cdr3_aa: CASSPPGLANQETQYF

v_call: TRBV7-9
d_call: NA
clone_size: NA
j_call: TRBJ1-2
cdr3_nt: TGTGCCAGCAGCTTACAAGGGTTTGGCTATGGCTACACCTTC
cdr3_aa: CASSLQGFGYGYTF

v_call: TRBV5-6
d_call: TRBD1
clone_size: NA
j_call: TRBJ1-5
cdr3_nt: TGTGCCAGCAGCTTGGCGGGTAGGGACAGTGATCAGCCCCAGCATTTT
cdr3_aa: CASSLAGRDSDQPQHF

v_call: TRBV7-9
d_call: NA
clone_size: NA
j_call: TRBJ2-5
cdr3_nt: TGTGCCAGCAGCTTAGGAGGGGGTGAGACCCAGTACTTC
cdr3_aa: CASSLGGGETQYF

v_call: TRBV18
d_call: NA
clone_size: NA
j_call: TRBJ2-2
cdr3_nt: TGTGCCAGCTTGTTAGGAACGGCCACCGGGGAGCTGTTTTTT
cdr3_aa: CASLLGTATGELFF

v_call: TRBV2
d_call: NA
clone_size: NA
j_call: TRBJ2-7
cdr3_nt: TGTGCCAGCAGTGACGGTGGAGCTCCCTACGAGCAGTACTTC
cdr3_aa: CASSDGGAPYEQYF

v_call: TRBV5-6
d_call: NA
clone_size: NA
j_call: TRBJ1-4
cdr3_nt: TGTGCCAGCAGCTTGGATTTGGGCAGGCCAGAAGTTGAAAAACTGTTTTTT
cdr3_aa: CASSLDLGRPEVEKLFF

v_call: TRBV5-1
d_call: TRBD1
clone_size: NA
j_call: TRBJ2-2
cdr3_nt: TGCGCCACCTCAGGGACAGGGGGCGTCACCGGGGAGCTGTTTTTT
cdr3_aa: CATSGTGGVTGELFF

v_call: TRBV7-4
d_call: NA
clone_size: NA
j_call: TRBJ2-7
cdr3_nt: TGTGCCAGCAGCTTAGCACCGACTGATACCGACGAGCAGTACTTC
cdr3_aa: CASSLAPTDTDEQYF

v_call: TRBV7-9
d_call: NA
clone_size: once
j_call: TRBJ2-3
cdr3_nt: TGTGCCAGCAGCTTAGGGACGGGAGACACAGATACGCAGTATTTT
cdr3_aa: CASSLGTGDTDTQYF

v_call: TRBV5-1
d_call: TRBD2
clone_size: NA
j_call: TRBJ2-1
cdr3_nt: TGCGCCAGCAGCGCCCAAGCGGGGGGGGACAATGAGCAGTTCTTC
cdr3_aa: CASSAQAGGDNEQFF

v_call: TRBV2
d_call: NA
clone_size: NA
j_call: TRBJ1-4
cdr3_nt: TGTGCCAGCACCCCCGACAGGCCAACTAATGAAAAACTGTTTTTT
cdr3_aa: CASTPDRPTNEKLFF

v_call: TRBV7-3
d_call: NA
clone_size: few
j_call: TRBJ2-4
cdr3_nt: TGTGCCAGCAGCCCTGATGGGGGCGCGAACATTCAGTACTTC
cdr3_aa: CASSPDGGANIQYF

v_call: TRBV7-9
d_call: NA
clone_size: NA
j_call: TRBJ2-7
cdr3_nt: TGTGCCAGCAGCCCAAAGAGGGTGCAGGGACCCCGCTCCTACGAGCAGTACTTC
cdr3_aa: CASSPKRVQGPRSYEQYF

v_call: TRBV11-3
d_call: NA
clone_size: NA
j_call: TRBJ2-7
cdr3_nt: TGTGCCAGTAGCACTAGTTCCACCGAGCAGTACTTC
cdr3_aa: CASSTSSTEQYF

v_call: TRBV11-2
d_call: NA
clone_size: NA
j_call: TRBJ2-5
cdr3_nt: TGTGCCAGCAGCCCCGACACGGGACGAGAGACCCAGTACTTC
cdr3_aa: CASSPDTGRETQYF

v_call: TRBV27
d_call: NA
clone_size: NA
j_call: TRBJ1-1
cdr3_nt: TGTGCCAGCAGTTCCCACGCGACAGGAATGAACACTGAAGCTTTCTTT
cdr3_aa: CASSSHATGMNTEAFF